What follows are 15 T cell receptor beta chains derived from one specimen sequenced in a study of neurological immune-mediated disorders. Via MiXCR, TCRdb re-called the 5' RACE reads, giving one row per CDR3 protein. Of just under 60,000 distinct CDR3 sequences listed, under 4.5% are singletons. Input material: PBMCs. Every receptor here comes from a woman in her twenties or thirties with multiple sclerosis.

Within the sample, this clonotype is medium-sized (0.01 to 0.1%). The chain links TRBV7-3 to TRBJ2-7; TRBD1 is a possible D gene (6 bases). Trimming left V 1 base short and J 7 bases short, with 11 bases between. Germline CDR1 is SGHTA and CDR2 is FQGTGA. This CDR3 has 13 amino acids. The CDR3 region has the DNA TGTGCCAGCAGCTTAAGGTCAGGGGCTGAGCAGTACTTC. Its protein is CASSLRSGAEQYF.

This clonotype was observed many times. CDR3 residues: CASSLVGGSDTQYF. The CDR3 region has the DNA TGCGCCAGCAGCTTGGTAGGGGGGTCAGATACGCAGTATTTT. The chain joins TRBV5-1 to TRBJ2-3; the D gene could be TRBD1 or TRBD2 (6 bases each). The CDR3 runs to 14 residues. Trimming took off 0 bases at V and 4 bases at J, with 9 bases between the two ends. Per germline, CDR1 SGHRS and CDR2 YFSETQ.

This clonotype was picked up many times. V gene TRBV9 combines with J gene TRBJ2-7, with 7 bases identical to TRBD2. V was pared by 4 bases and J by 1 base, with 8 bases of the junction left unmatched. The CDR3 extends over 15 amino acids. Germline V CDR1 and CDR2: SGDLS, YYNGEE. CDR3 amino acids: CASSLGASGSYEQYF. CDR3 in DNA: TGTGCCAGCAGCCTAGGGGCTAGCGGTTCCTACGAGCAGTACTTC. The full variable domain, completed using reference TRBV9 and TRBJ2-7, is DSGVTQTPKHLITATGQRVTLRCSPRSGDLSVYWYQQSLDQGLQFLIQYYNGEERAKGNILERFSAQQFPDLHSELNLSSLELGDSALYFCASSLGASGSYEQYFGPGTRLTVT.

The genes are TRBV7-6 and TRBJ2-1; perhaps D is TRBD1 or TRBD2 (5 bases each). Between the trimmed V and J ends, which lost 4 bases and 5 bases, there was a span of 15 bases. The CDR3 is 15 amino acids. The V gene's germline CDR1 is SGHVS and CDR2 FNYEAQ. CDR3 sequence: CASSSGWGTDNEQFF. The CDR3 DNA reads TGTGCCAGCAGCTCGGGGTGGGGGACGGACAATGAGCAGTTCTTC.

This clonotype was recorded at least ten times. V and J are TRBV6-2 or TRBV6-3 and TRBJ2-4, with D unclear. Germline V lookup: CDR1 MNHEY, CDR2 SVGEGT. Trimming took 2 bases from V and 1 from J, leaving 9 bases between them. The CDR3 length is 15 residues. CDR3 in DNA: TGTGCCAGCAGTTACGGGCGAAGCGCCAAAAACATTCAGTACTTC. This encodes CASSYGRSAKNIQYF.

The rearrangement links TRBV5-1 to TRBJ2-7; the match to TRBD2 covers 7 bases. This CDR3 spans 15 amino acids. V shed 0 bases, J shed 6 bases, and the junction held 9 bases outside the gene matches. CDR1 and CDR2 (germline): SGHRS, YFSETQ. DNA for the CDR3: TGCGCCAGCAGCTTGGGGGACGCATTAGCGGGCGAGCAGTACTTC. Protein: CASSLGDALAGEQYF. The variable domain in full, completed from reference TRBV5-1 and TRBJ2-7, reads KAGVTQTPRYLIKTRGQQVTLSCSPISGHRSVSWYQQTPGQGLQFLFEYFSETQRNKGNFPGRFSGRQFSNSRSEMNVSTLELGDSALYLCASSLGDALAGEQYFGPGTRLTVT.

This clonotype was seen at least ten times. This rearrangement joins TRBV3-1 to TRBJ2-1; 11 positions match TRBD2. There are 15 residues in the CDR3. Losses at the gene ends were 0 bases for V and 8 bases for J; bases not matched to a gene: 3. The germline CDR1 and CDR2 sequences are LGHDT and YNNKEL (reference sequence). The CDR3 protein is CASSQDVAGGYEQFF. CDR3 nucleotides: TGTGCCAGCAGCCAAGACGTAGCGGGAGGGTATGAGCAGTTCTTC.

J is TRBJ1-3 and V is TRBV20-1; no definite D call. CDR3 length: 16 amino acids. Deletions cut 5 bases from V and 4 bases from J, with 21 bases between. The V gene's germline CDR1 is DFQATT and CDR2 SNEGSKA (reference sequence). This CDR3 reads CSAEDGEQVLGNTIYF. CDR3 nucleotide sequence: TGCAGTGCTGAGGACGGGGAGCAGGTCCTGGGAAACACCATATATTTT.

This clonotype was observed at least ten times. This chain links TRBV7-2 with TRBJ2-5, with 8 nucleotides matching TRBD2. This CDR3 is built from 14 residues. CDR1 and CDR2 from the germline V gene are SGHTA and FQGNSA. J gave up 4 bases and V 6 bases, and 7 bases lay outside the gene matches. The CDR3 DNA follows: TGTGCCAGCAGATTTTCCGGGGGGGGAGAGACCCAGTACTTC. Protein: CASRFSGGGETQYF. Full variable domain (rest looked up from reference TRBV7-2 and TRBJ2-5): GAGVSQSPSNKVTEKGKDVELRCDPISGHTALYWYRQSLGQGLEFLIYFQGNSAPDKSGLPSDRFSAERTGGSVSTLTIQRTQQEDSAVYLCASRFSGGGETQYFGPGTRLLVL.

This clonotype has at least ten counts. CDR3 DNA: TGTGCCAGCAGTTCCCCGGACTACAATGAGCAGTTCTTC. It translates to CASSSPDYNEQFF. The rearrangement joins TRBV28 to TRBJ2-1; D unclear. Trimming shortened V by 4 bases and J by 3 bases, and 7 bases separated the two germline ends. The CDR3 extends over 13 amino acids. Germline CDR1 reads MDHEN; CDR2 reads SYDVKM.

Many counts were recorded for this clonotype. The rearrangement joins TRBV3-1 to TRBJ1-3; D perhaps matches TRBD1 (6 bases). The CDR3 covers 13 residues. CDR1 LGHDT and CDR2 YNNKEL come from the germline V gene (reference sequence). Deletions cut 8 bases from V and 3 bases from J, with 11 bases between. The CDR3 loop reads CASARGGGNTIYF. CDR3 bases: TGTGCCAGCGCCAGGGGAGGTGGAAACACCATATATTTT.

This clonotype has ten or more counts. The chain employs TRBV20-1 and TRBJ2-6; no reliable D call. The CDR3 covers 13 residues. V lost 2 bases and J lost 2, with 4 bases in between. Germline values: CDR1 DFQATT, CDR2 SNEGSKA (reference sequence). Here the CDR3 DNA reads TGCAGTGCTAGAAGTGCTGGGGCCAACGTCCTGACTTTC. This encodes CSARSAGANVLTF.

This clonotype was recorded many times. This chain connects TRBV28 to TRBJ2-3; D call uncertain. Trimming stripped 3 bases from V and 2 bases from J, with 15 bases between. CDR1 MDHEN and CDR2 SYDVKM come from the germline V gene. The CDR3 consists of 16 residues. The CDR3 nucleotides read TGTGCCAGCAGTTTCGGTAGCTGGCAGATCACAGATACGCAGTATTTT. Its protein is CASSFGSWQITDTQYF. Full variable domain (remainder filled in from reference TRBV28 and TRBJ2-3): DVKVTQSSRYLVKRTGEKVFLECVQDMDHENMFWYRQDPGLGLRLIYFSYDVKMKEKGDIPEGYSVSREKKERFSLILESASTNQTSMYLCASSFGSWQITDTQYFGPGTRLTVL.

The table lists this clonotype with many counts. This chain uses TRBV7-9 with TRBJ1-1; no reliable D call. Between the trimmed V and J ends, which lost 5 bases and 0 bases, there was a span of 7 bases. This CDR3 has 13 residues. CDR1 and CDR2 from the germline V gene are SEHNR and FQNEAQ (reference sequence). In DNA, the CDR3 is TGTGCCAGCAGCCCTGACGTGAACACTGAAGCTTTCTTT. Amino acid sequence: CASSPDVNTEAFF.

This clonotype was found many times. The chain links TRBV5-1 to TRBJ2-7, with a tentative D call TRBD1 (6 bases). Germline V gives CDR1 SGHRS, CDR2 YFSETQ. The CDR3 runs 15 residues. V was clipped by 0 bases and J by 3 bases, with 13 bases between them. CDR3 in DNA: TGCGCCAGCAGCTTGGTATCAGGGGTAGACTACGAGCAGTACTTC. The encoded protein is CASSLVSGVDYEQYF.